This TCR beta chain was sequenced during a study of T cell repertoires in cytomegalovirus infection. On the study more broadly: As its CMV epitopes, the study selected recently identified HLA-C-restricted and well-studied HLA-B-restricted targets. Through public TCR beta signatures, both CMV infection and matching HLA type were indicated.

TCRdb reanalysed the reads using MiXCR and keeps one entry per CDR3 protein. Seen here are some 800,000 distinct CDR3 sequences, over 25% observed once, and the top ten hold 9.5% to 15%. This clonotype was observed a handful of times. Its antigen is still unknown. The sequence derives from a human donor in good health (CMV status not recorded). Some clones in this sample may be carry-over from other donors' samples. Sequenced here: cultured CD8+ T cells from PBMCs, sampled from culture after CMV antigen stimulation.

The CDR3 protein is CASSGRTGRNQPQHF. The CDR3 region has the DNA TGTGCCAGCAGTGGGAGGACAGGGAGGAATCAGCCCCAGCATTTT. This chain links TRBV6-1 with TRBJ1-5; TRBD1 matches 8 bases. The germline CDR1 and CDR2 sequences are MNHNS and SASEGT. Trimming took 4 bases from V and 4 from J; bases not matched to a gene: 6. The CDR3 is 15 amino acids.